This T cell receptor beta chain was recovered during a study of a mutant IDH1 vaccine in newly diagnosed glioma. Across the whole study: Radiotherapy alone preceded vaccination by 4-6 weeks; alternatively, vaccination started with temozolomide cycles. Mean patient age was about 40 years; approximately 60% were male and 37.5% female. Patients got radiotherapy, temozolomide, or both beforehand, and most got both.

Documented time point: week 5, during vaccination. It was 300 ug of mutant IDH1 20-mer peptide that made up each vaccine dose, given with topical imiquimod. In its sample, this clone was seen once. Its antigen is undetermined. Looked up from germline, CDR1 is SQVTM and CDR2 is ANQGSEA. Trimming removed 7 bases at V and 0 bases at J, with 8 bases between. The CDR3 has 12 amino acids. The method was immunoSEQ multiplex PCR; TCRdb's version includes in-frame clones alone and lacks a portion of them. This table holds tens of thousands of clones, 91% found once. The gene calls are TRBV29-1 and TRBJ2-3, with a possible D match to TRBD1 (6 bases). The source material was PBMCs, sampled from a glioma patient whose treatment included an IDH1 peptide vaccine. The source of this sequence is a woman in her 50s with glioma. The CDR3 nucleotides are TGCAGCGGGACAGCTAGCACAGATACGCAGTATTTT. This codes for CSGTASTDTQYF.